This is a list of T cell receptor beta chains from one sample in a study of blood T cell repertoires in COVID-19. Generated by immunoSEQ multiplex PCR, the TCRdb table keeps only in-frame clones and is missing some. The top ten hold about 1.6% of the sample, which has over 300,000 clones, about 82% seen once. The sequenced sample consisted of peripheral blood. The source of these receptors is a woman aged 50 to 60 with acute or convalescent COVID-19. Each CDR3 is given with its conserved first and last residue. The order of the fields is D gene, J gene, clone size, V gene, CDR3 DNA, CDR3 protein. A D gene is named only where the DNA matches it firmly. Size tells how often a clone was seen (once, few, many) or the class of an expanded clone, and some rows leave it out.

>-|TRBJ2-2|few|TRBV28
TGTGCCAGCAGTTTAAGGTTGGGGACTCTGAACACCGGGGAGCTGTTTTTT
CASSLRLGTLNTGELFF
>TRBD2|TRBJ2-7|-|TRBV19
TGTGCCAGTAGTCCGGGACTAGTAGGTTACGAGCAGTACTTC
CASSPGLVGYEQYF
>TRBD2|TRBJ2-5|-|TRBV28
TGTGCCACCGGTAGCGGGGGCCAAGAGACCCAGTACTTC
CATGSGGQETQYF
>-|TRBJ2-2|-|TRBV28
TGTGCCAGCAGTTTACAAGGACAGAACACCGGGGAGCTGTTTTTT
CASSLQGQNTGELFF
>-|TRBJ2-7|-|TRBV6-2/TRBV6-3
TGTGCCAGCAGTTACTCGAGAGCGAAGGCCTACGAGCAGTACTTC
CASSYSRAKAYEQYF
>TRBD1|TRBJ1-2|-|TRBV12-3/TRBV12-4
TGTGCCAGCAACCCGGGACAGGGGAATGGCTACACCTTC
CASNPGQGNGYTF
>TRBD1|TRBJ1-1|-|TRBV28
TGTGCCGGAAACAGGGGTGGCACTGAAGCTTTCTTT
CAGNRGGTEAFF
>TRBD2|TRBJ2-7|-|TRBV29-1
TGCAGCGCTGTCGGGACTAGCGGGAGTTACGAGCAGTACTTC
CSAVGTSGSYEQYF
>TRBD1|TRBJ1-2|-|TRBV29-1
TGCAGCGTTGTCCGGGACAGGGCTGATGGCTACACCTTC
CSVVRDRADGYTF
>-|TRBJ1-6|few|TRBV4-2
TGTGCCAGCAGCCAAGAGGCGGGGGGCTCCTATAATTCACCCCTCCACTTT
CASSQEAGGSYNSPLHF
>TRBD2|TRBJ2-7|-|TRBV7-9
TGTGCCAGCAGCTCCGACCGGACTAGCGGGGGGCGCGGCTACGAGCAGTACTTC
CASSSDRTSGGRGYEQYF
>-|TRBJ2-7|-|TRBV28
TGTGCCAGCAGTTTGTGGACAGAGACCTACGAGCAGTACTTC
CASSLWTETYEQYF
>TRBD1|TRBJ1-6|-|TRBV12-5
TGTGCTAGTGGTCTTGGACAGGGAAATTCACCCCTCCACTTT
CASGLGQGNSPLHF
>-|TRBJ1-3|-|TRBV28
TGTGCCAGCAGCTATACAGGGAGCAGCTATTTT
CASSYTGSSYF
>-|TRBJ1-5|-|TRBV27
TGTGCCAGCAGTTTAAGTGCAGGGTACCAGCCCCAGCATTTT
CASSLSAGYQPQHF
>TRBD1|TRBJ1-6|-|TRBV5-1
TGCGCCAGCAGCTTGGGCGGACAGGGTGGTAATTCACCCCTCCACTTT
CASSLGGQGGNSPLHF
>-|TRBJ2-7|-|TRBV6-5
TGTGCCAGCAGGCGTGGGACTTCACGTTTCTACGAGCAGTACTTC
CASRRGTSRFYEQYF
>-|TRBJ1-3|-|TRBV9
TGTGCCAGCAGCGTAGGAACACTAATCTCTGGAAACACCATATATTTT
CASSVGTLISGNTIYF
>TRBD1|TRBJ2-2|few|TRBV28
TGTGCCAGCAGTTACGTCCGGCCACCGGGACAGGGTCCAACCATAGTGAACACCGGGGAGCTGTTTTTT
CASSYVRPPGQGPTIVNTGELFF
>-|TRBJ1-2|few|TRBV19
TGTGCCAGTAGTACCTATACCGGACGGGGAGGCTACACCTTC
CASSTYTGRGGYTF
>-|TRBJ2-7|-|TRBV24-1
TGTGCCACCAGTGATTCGGGTGCAACCGCCACTCGGGAGCAGTACTTC
CATSDSGATATREQYF